This TCR beta chain stems from a study of OX40 agonist ivuxolimab in advanced cancers. This clone was counted between two and nine times. Sequencing was performed with immunoSEQ multiplex PCR; in TCRdb, only in-frame clones are kept and a portion is missing. Of about 64,000 clones detected, 80% to 90% appear once; the ten largest clones hold about 9.1%. V lost 1 base to trimming and J lost 3 bases, with 9 bases between them. CDR3 size: 15 residues. Germline CDR1 reads SEHNR; CDR2 reads FQNEAQ (reference sequence). The sample consisted of CD4+ or CD8+ T cells sorted from blood, taken in a trial of the OX40 agonist ivuxolimab. The TCR comes from an adult with an advanced solid tumor such as melanoma, head and neck, liver or kidney cancer. The J gene is TRBJ2-2, the V gene TRBV7-9; no firm D call. The CDR3 DNA follows: TGTGCCAGCAGCTTAGTTCGGCAGGACACCGGGGAGCTGTTTTTT. Its translation: CASSLVRQDTGELFF.